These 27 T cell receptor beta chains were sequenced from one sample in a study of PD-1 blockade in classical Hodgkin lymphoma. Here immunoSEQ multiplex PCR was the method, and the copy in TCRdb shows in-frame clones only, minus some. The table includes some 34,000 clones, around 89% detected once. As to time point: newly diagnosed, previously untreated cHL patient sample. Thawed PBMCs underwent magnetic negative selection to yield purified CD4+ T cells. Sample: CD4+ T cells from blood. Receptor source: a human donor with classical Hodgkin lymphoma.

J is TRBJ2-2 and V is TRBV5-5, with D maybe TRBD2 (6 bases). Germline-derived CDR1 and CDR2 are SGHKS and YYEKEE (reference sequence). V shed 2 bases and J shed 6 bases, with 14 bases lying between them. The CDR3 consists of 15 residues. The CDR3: CASSFRGGGAGELFF. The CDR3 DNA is TGTGCCAGCAGCTTTCGGGGAGGTGGGGCCGGGGAGCTGTTTTTT.

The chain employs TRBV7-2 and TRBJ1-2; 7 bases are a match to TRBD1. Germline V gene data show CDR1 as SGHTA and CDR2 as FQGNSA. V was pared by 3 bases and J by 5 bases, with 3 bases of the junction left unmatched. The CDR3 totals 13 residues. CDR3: CASSLIQGYGYTF. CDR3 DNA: TGTGCCAGCAGCTTGATACAGGGGTATGGCTACACCTTC.

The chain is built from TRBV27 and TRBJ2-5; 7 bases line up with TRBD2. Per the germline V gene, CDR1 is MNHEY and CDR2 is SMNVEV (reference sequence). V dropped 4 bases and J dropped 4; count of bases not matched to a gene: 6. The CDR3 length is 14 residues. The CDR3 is CASSSPTSTETQYF. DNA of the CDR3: TGTGCCAGCAGTTCCCCGACTAGCACAGAGACCCAGTACTTC.

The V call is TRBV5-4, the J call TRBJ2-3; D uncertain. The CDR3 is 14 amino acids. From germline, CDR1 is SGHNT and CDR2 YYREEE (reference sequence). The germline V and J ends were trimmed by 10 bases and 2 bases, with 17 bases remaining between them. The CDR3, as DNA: TGTGCCGGAGTTGCCAGCATGAACACAGATACGCAGTATTTT. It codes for CAGVASMNTDTQYF.

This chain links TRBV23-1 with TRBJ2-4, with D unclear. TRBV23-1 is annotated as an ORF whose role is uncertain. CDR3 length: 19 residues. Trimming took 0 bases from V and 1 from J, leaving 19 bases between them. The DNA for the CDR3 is TGCGCCAGCAGTCAATCTTGTTGCCACACCTTCCTGGCCAAAAACATTCAGTACTTC. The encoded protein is CASSQSCCHTFLAKNIQYF.

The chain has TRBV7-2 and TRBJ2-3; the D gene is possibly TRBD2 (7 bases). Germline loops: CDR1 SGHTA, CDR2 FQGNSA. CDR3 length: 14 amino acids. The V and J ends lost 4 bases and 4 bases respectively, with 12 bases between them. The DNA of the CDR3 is TGTGCCAGCAGCTCCGGGGGGCGCTCAGATACGCAGTATTTT. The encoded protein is CASSSGGRSDTQYF.

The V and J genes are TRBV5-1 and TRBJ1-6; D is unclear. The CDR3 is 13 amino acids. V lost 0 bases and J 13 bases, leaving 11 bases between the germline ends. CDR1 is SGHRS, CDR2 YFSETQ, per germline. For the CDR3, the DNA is TGCGCCAGCAGCTTGGACGGGCCCTTCCCCCTCCACTTT. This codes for CASSLDGPFPLHF.

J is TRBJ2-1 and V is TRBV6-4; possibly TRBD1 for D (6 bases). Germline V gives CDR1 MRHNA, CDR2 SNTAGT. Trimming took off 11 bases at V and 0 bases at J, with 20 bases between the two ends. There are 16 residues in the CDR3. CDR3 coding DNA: TGTGCCTGCTCGACCGGACAGTCTAGCTCCTACAATGAGCAGTTCTTC. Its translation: CACSTGQSSSYNEQFF.

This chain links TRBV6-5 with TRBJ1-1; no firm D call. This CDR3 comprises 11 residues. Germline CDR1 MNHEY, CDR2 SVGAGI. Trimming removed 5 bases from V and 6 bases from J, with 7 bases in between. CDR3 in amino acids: CASSRPPEAFF. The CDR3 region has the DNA TGTGCCAGCAGTCGGCCGCCTGAAGCTTTCTTT.

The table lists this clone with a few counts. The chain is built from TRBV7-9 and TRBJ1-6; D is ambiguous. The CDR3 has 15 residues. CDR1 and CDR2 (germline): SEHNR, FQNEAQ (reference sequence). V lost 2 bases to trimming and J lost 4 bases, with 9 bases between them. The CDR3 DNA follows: TGTGCCAGCAGCTTACAGTTGGGTTATAATTCACCCCTCCACTTT. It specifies CASSLQLGYNSPLHF.

DNA of the CDR3: TGTGCCAGTAGTATAGTCCTAGGCGGACCGAGCGATACGCAGTATTTT. This translates into CASSIVLGGPSDTQYF. This chain joins TRBV19 and TRBJ2-3; D unresolved. The germline CDR1 and CDR2 sequences are LNHDA and SQIVND (reference sequence). There are 16 residues in the CDR3. V was cut by 1 base and J by 6 bases, with 17 bases left in between.

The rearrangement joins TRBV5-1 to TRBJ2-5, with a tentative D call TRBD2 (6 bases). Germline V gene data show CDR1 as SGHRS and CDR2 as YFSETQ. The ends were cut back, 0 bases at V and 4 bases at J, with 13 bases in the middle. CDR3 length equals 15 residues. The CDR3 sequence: CASSLVVSGRETQYF. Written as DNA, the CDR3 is TGCGCCAGCAGCTTGGTGGTTAGCGGTAGAGAGACCCAGTACTTC.

CDR3 sequence reads: CAISEWSNTIYF. The CDR3 coding sequence is TGTGCCATCAGTGAGTGGAGTAACACCATATATTTT. The chain carries TRBV10-3 and TRBJ1-3; D is ambiguous. Germline CDR1 ENHRY, CDR2 SYGVKD. Trimming took off 1 base at V and 7 bases at J, with 5 bases between the two ends. The CDR3 consists of 12 residues.

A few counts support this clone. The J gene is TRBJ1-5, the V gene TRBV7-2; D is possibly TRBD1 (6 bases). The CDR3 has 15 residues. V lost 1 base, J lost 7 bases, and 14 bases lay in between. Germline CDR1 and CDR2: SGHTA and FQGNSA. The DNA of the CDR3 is TGTGCCAGCAGCTTAGTGTCAGGGGTTGGGCAGCCCCAGCATTTT. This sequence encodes CASSLVSGVGQPQHF.

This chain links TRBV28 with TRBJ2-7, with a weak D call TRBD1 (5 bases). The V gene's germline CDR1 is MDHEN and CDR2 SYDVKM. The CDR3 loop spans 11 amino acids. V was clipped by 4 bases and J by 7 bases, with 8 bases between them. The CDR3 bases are TGTGCCAGCAGTTGGTCAGGGGAGCAGTACTTC. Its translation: CASSWSGEQYF.

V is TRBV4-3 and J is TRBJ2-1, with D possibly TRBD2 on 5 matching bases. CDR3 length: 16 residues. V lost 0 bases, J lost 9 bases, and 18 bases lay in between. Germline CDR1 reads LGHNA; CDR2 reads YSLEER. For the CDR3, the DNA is TGCGCCAGCAGCCAAGATCTCGGTCTAGCAGGAGGTGAGCAGTTCTTC. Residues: CASSQDLGLAGGEQFF.

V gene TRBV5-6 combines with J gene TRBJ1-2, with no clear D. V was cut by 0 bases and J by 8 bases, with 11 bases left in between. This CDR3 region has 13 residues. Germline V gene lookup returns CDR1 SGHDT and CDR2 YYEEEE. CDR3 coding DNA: TGTGCCAGCAGCTTGGAGGGAGTGGGGGGCTACACCTTC. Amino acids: CASSLEGVGGYTF.

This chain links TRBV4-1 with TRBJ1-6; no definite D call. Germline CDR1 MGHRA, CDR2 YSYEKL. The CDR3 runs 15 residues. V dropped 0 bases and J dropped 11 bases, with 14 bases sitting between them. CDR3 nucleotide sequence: TGCGCCAGCAGCCAAGATATTGTCCTGGCGGCACCCCTCCACTTT. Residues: CASSQDIVLAAPLHF.

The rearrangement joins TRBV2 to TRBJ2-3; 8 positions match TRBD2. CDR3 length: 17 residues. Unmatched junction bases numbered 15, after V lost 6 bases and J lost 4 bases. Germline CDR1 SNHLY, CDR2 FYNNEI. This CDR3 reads CASRRGSTSRGADTQYF. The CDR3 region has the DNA TGTGCCAGCAGGAGGGGGTCGACCTCGCGGGGGGCAGATACGCAGTATTTT. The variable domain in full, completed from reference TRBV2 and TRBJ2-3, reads EPEVTQTPSHQVTQMGQEVILRCVPISNHLYFYWYRQILGQKVEFLVSFYNNEISEKSEIFDDQFSVERPDGSNFTLKIRSTKLEDSAMYFCASRRGSTSRGADTQYFGPGTRLTVL.

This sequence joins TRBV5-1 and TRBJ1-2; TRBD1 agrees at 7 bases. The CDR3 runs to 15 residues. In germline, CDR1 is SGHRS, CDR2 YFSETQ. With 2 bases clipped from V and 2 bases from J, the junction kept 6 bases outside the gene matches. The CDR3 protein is CASSLYRGENYGYTF. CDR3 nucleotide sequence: TGCGCCAGCAGCTTATACAGGGGTGAAAACTATGGCTACACCTTC.

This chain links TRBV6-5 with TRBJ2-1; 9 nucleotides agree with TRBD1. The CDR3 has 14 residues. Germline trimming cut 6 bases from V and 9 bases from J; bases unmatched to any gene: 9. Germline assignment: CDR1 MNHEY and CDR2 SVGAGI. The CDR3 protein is CASRDDRGIVEQFF. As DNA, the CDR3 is TGTGCCAGCAGGGACGACAGGGGGATAGTTGAGCAGTTCTTC.

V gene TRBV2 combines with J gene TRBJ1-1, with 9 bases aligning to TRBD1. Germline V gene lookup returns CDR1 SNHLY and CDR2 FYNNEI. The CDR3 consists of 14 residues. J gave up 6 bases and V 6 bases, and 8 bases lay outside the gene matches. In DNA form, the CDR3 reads TGTGCCAGCAGAGTTACCGGGACAGGGTCTGAAGCTTTCTTT. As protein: CASRVTGTGSEAFF.

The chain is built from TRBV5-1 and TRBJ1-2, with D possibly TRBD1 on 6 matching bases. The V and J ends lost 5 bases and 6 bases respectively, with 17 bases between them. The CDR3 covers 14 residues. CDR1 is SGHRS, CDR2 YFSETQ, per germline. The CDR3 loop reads CASSGGGGDNGYTF. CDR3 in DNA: TGCGCCAGCAGTGGCGGAGGGGGTGACAATGGCTACACCTTC. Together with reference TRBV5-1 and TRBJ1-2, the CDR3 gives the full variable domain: KAGVTQTPRYLIKTRGQQVTLSCSPISGHRSVSWYQQTPGQGLQFLFEYFSETQRNKGNFPGRFSGRQFSNSRSEMNVSTLELGDSALYLCASSGGGGDNGYTFGSGTRLTVV.

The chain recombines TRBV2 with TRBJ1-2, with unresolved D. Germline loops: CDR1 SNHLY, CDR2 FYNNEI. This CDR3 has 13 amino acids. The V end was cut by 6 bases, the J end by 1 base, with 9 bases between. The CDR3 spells CASRLEYNYGYTF. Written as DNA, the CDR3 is TGTGCCAGCAGACTCGAATATAACTATGGCTACACCTTC.

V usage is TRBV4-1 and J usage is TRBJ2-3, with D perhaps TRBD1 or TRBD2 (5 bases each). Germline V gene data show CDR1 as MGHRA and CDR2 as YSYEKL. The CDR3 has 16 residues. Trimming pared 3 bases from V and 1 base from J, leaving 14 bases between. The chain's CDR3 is CASSQANMGGTDTQYF. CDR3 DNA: TGCGCCAGCAGCCAGGCGAATATGGGGGGCACAGATACGCAGTATTTT.

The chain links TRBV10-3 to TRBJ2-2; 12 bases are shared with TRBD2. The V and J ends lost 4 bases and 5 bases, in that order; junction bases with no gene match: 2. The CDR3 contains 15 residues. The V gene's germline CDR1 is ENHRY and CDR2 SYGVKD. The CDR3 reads CAISGTSGDTGELFF. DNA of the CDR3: TGTGCCATCAGTGGGACTAGCGGGGATACCGGGGAGCTGTTTTTT.

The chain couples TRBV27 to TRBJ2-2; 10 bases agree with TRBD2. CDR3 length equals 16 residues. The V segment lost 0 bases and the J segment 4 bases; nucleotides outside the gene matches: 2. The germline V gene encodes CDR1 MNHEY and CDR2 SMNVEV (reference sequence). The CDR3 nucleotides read TGTGCCAGCAGTTTATCTGGACTAGCGGTCACCGGGGAGCTGTTTTTT. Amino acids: CASSLSGLAVTGELFF.